This TCR beta chain was sequenced during a study of identical twins (dated by TCRdb to the mid-2010s). Study-wide context: To test whether fetal clonotypes persist, this study deep-sequenced TCR alpha and beta repertoires from monozygotic twins, from unrelated adults of various ages, and from cord blood. To rule out contamination, replicate twin experiments were performed at different times with different library preparation protocols.

Remarks on this clonotype: Which antigen it targets is not known. No much larger clonotype is one base removed from it; base qualities were not supplied.

All donors were healthy Caucasians. The investigation overall reported the following: In beta out-of-frame sequences, excess twin sharing was weaker, because having fewer shared sequences lowered the signal-to-noise ratio. Out-of-frame TCR alpha sequences shared between twins showed an excess of low generation-probability sequences compared with coincidental sharing between unrelated individuals. In monozygotic twins, out-of-frame TCR alpha sharing was systematically underestimated by recombination models, although the models agreed with sharing between unrelated individuals. Conclusions relied on cross-sectional statistical analysis, since the same donors could not be followed over many years. Fewer insertions were carried by abundant cord blood beta clonotypes, a similar but weaker trend appeared in young adult naive repertoires, and no such trend appeared in memory repertoires. Invariant T cells such as MAIT and iNKT could partly confound zero-insertion analyses, although diverse VJ usage argued against such confounding for most clonotypes.

Library preparation employed 5' RACE. The instrument given in TCRdb is Illumina HiSeq 2000. Template switching introduced a universal primer binding site; the final cDNA contained a unique molecular identifier, enabling accurate counting of TCR cDNA molecules. Specific primers in the conserved constant-segment region were used to synthesize first-strand cDNA for TCR alpha and beta chains. Each cDNA library was double barcoded, with a SMART-Mk sample barcode plus Illumina barcodes, to control for contamination. TruSeq adapter sequences along with Illumina sample barcodes were introduced in two successive PCR steps. The TCR alpha and beta cDNA libraries were sequenced on the Illumina HiSeq platform using custom primers. Regarding the original processing steps: MiGEC processed the raw reads to extract unique molecular identifiers, while MiXCR was used to determine the CDR3 positions. Recombination models were inferred per individual with the repgenHMM and IGoR tools using an EM algorithm. The analysis of shared clonotypes was done with the tcR package in R, with sharing normalized by the product of cloneset sizes. To study raw recombination without the effects of thymic and clonal selection, out-of-frame nonproductive sequences were analyzed. TCRdb cleaned the public reads at Q25 with fastp, built clones with MiXCR and kept in-frame beta chains. All rows with the same CDR3 protein become a single entry with the most common DNA and genes. The V and J calls were determined by TCRdb, not by the authors. Counted in this sample were approximately 1.8 million distinct CDR3 sequences; around 33% of them appeared once. The ten top clones hold 0.25% to 0.3% of the sample.

This clonotype originated in a newborn girl in good health. The specimen sequenced was cord blood.

CDR3 protein: CASSPGAGPLYEQYF. The sequence in DNA is TGTGCCAGCAGTCCCGGAGCAGGCCCCCTCTACGAGCAGTACTTC. The V gene is TRBV28 and the J gene is TRBJ2-7, with no reliable assignment of the D segment. From a lookup of the germline V gene, CDR1 and CDR2 are MDHEN and SYDVKM. Including the terminal cysteine and phenylalanine, the CDR3 comprises 15 residues. CDR3 DNA is the only sequence kept; it has 45 bases, read in frame from the first base. Trimming at the junction amounts to 5 bases on V and 3 bases on J, and the germline ends lie 17 bases apart.